The 27 T cell receptor beta chains presented below share a single source sample, sequenced in a study of beta chain features in type 1 diabetes. The entirety of the isolated RNA underwent reverse transcription, so expressed TCRB transcripts were sequenced. Profiled with immunoSEQ multiplex PCR; TCRdb holds only in-frame clones, not every one. The sample has 300,000 or so clones, roughly 8% seen once; the top ten hold 0.44%. The sequenced sample consisted of central memory CD4+ T cells from blood. The source of these receptors is a woman aged 18-29 years in good health.

This clone was counted many times. The chain combines TRBV5-1 with TRBJ2-2, with 10 bases fitting TRBD2. Germline values: CDR1 SGHRS, CDR2 YFSETQ. This CDR3 spans 16 amino acids. V was pared by 5 bases and J by 5 bases, with 9 bases of the junction left unmatched. The CDR3 DNA sequence: TGCGCCAGCAGATCCGCCGGGACTAGCGCTACCGGGGAGCTGTTTTTT. Its protein is CASRSAGTSATGELFF. Variable domain in full (rest from reference TRBV5-1 and TRBJ2-2): KAGVTQTPRYLIKTRGQQVTLSCSPISGHRSVSWYQQTPGQGLQFLFEYFSETQRNKGNFPGRFSGRQFSNSRSEMNVSTLELGDSALYLCASRSAGTSATGELFFGEGSRLTVL.

The chain carries TRBV19 and TRBJ2-2, with D possibly TRBD2 on 5 matching bases. Germline V gene sequence: CDR1 LNHDA, CDR2 SQIVND (reference sequence). The CDR3 is 14 amino acids. The V and J ends lost 5 bases and 6 bases respectively, with 13 bases between them. The CDR3 sequence is CASSFSLAAGELFF. The CDR3 nucleotides are TGTGCCAGTAGTTTTAGTCTAGCCGCCGGGGAGCTGTTTTTT.

The V gene is TRBV18, the J gene TRBJ1-4; TRBD1 is a possible D gene (6 bases). CDR3 length equals 13 residues. V dropped 4 bases and J dropped 8 bases, with 11 bases sitting between them. Germline assignment: CDR1 KGHSH and CDR2 LQKENI. The CDR3 DNA reads as TGTGCCAGCTCACTACAGGGTGACGAAAAACTGTTTTTT. It yields the protein CASSLQGDEKLFF.

The CDR3 bases are TGTGCCAGCAGCTTAGTGGAGGGTTCAGATACGCAGTATTTT. Translating it yields CASSLVEGSDTQYF. The rearrangement links TRBV7-2 to TRBJ2-3; D is perhaps TRBD2 (6 bases). CDR1 SGHTA and CDR2 FQGNSA come from the germline V gene. The CDR3 extends over 14 amino acids. V lost 1 base and J 4 bases, leaving 9 bases between the germline ends.

This clone turned up a few times. This chain links TRBV4-3 with TRBJ2-1; D remains unclear. The germline V gene has CDR1 LGHNA and CDR2 YSLEER. The CDR3 sequence is 15 residues long. The ends were cut back, 0 bases at V and 4 bases at J, with 10 bases in the middle. The CDR3 DNA is TGCGCCAGCAGCCAAGATAAGGTAGCTTACAATGAGCAGTTCTTC. Translation: CASSQDKVAYNEQFF.

The chain recombines TRBV9 with TRBJ1-5; D unclear. Germline-derived CDR1 and CDR2 are SGDLS and YYNGEE. The CDR3 covers 15 residues. The germline V and J ends were trimmed by 4 bases and 7 bases, with 18 bases remaining between them. The CDR3 here is CASSPRRELEQPQHF. Here the CDR3 DNA reads TGTGCCAGCAGCCCCCGAAGGGAGCTGGAGCAGCCCCAGCATTTT.

This clone was recorded at least ten times. V is TRBV2 and J is TRBJ1-3; TRBD1 might be the D (6 bases). The CDR3 is made up of 14 amino acids. CDR1 is SNHLY and CDR2 is FYNNEI in the germline V gene. V shed 7 bases and J shed 1 base, with 11 bases lying between them. For the CDR3, the DNA is TGTGCCAGCAATCAACAGGGTTCTGGAAACACCATATATTTT. Its protein product is CASNQQGSGNTIYF.

This clone came up a few times. This rearrangement joins TRBV18 to TRBJ1-2; no definite D call. Germline V gene data show CDR1 as KGHSH and CDR2 as LQKENI. Trimming stripped 6 bases from V and 4 bases from J, with 12 bases between. The CDR3 length is 13 residues. CDR3 bases: TGTGCCAGCTCCGAGACTGCCTTCTATGGCTACACCTTC. Translated, it gives CASSETAFYGYTF. Supplemented by reference TRBV18 and TRBJ1-2, the full variable domain reads NAGVMQNPRHLVRRRGQEARLRCSPMKGHSHVYWYRQLPEEGLKFMVYLQKENIIDESGMPKERFSAEFPKEGPSILRIQQVVRGDSAAYFCASSETAFYGYTFGSGTRLTVV.

This chain links TRBV14 with TRBJ2-3; D not certain. The CDR3 is 14 residues long. The V gene lost 0 bases and the J gene lost 6 bases, with 10 bases spanning the gap. The germline V gene encodes CDR1 SGHDN and CDR2 FVKESK. The CDR3 nucleotides read TGTGCCAGCAGCCAAGACTCCCCGTTGGATACGCAGTATTTT. Translated: CASSQDSPLDTQYF. Full variable domain (missing parts from reference TRBV14 and TRBJ2-3): EAGVTQFPSHSVIEKGQTVTLRCDPISGHDNLYWYRRVMGKEIKFLLHFVKESKQDESGMPNNRFLAERTGGTYSTLKVQPAELEDSGVYFCASSQDSPLDTQYFGPGTRLTVL.

This clone was observed many times. The CDR3 bases are TGTGCCAGCAGCTTGGTGGCAACGACCCGGCCTAATGAAAAACTGTTTTTT. It specifies CASSLVATTRPNEKLFF. The chain uses TRBV5-6 and TRBJ1-4; D unresolved. Trimming cost V 0 bases and J 3 bases, with 15 bases left between them. Germline CDR1 and CDR2: SGHDT and YYEEEE. This CDR3 comprises 17 residues.

The rearrangement uses TRBV29-1 and TRBJ1-5; D gene ambiguous. The V end lost 5 bases, the J end lost 0 bases, and 8 bases lay between the germline ends. Germline CDR1 reads SQVTM; CDR2 reads ANQGSEA. This CDR3 is built from 13 residues. This CDR3 reads CSVRSDSNQPQHF. The CDR3 bases are TGCAGCGTTCGGTCTGATAGCAATCAGCCCCAGCATTTT.

This clone appeared many times. The chain employs TRBV15 and TRBJ2-1, with unresolved D. The length of the CDR3 is 11 residues. V lost 8 bases and J 4 bases, leaving 6 bases between the germline ends. Germline V gene data show CDR1 as LNHNV and CDR2 as YYDKDF (reference sequence). CDR3 loop: CATALYNEQFF. The CDR3 bases are TGTGCCACCGCTCTGTACAATGAGCAGTTCTTC.

The chain employs TRBV6-5 and TRBJ1-1; D gene ambiguous. Germline V gene sequence: CDR1 MNHEY, CDR2 SVGAGI. The germline V and J ends were trimmed by 5 bases and 3 bases, with 16 bases remaining between them. This CDR3 contains 15 residues. The CDR3: CASSPIRPFYTEAFF. The CDR3 DNA is TGTGCCAGCAGTCCGATTCGTCCATTCTACACTGAAGCTTTCTTT.

This sequence joins TRBV7-9 and TRBJ2-1; TRBD2 matches 10 bases. This CDR3 spans 18 amino acids. The V segment lost 5 bases and the J segment 10 bases; nucleotides outside the gene matches: 20. Germline lookup yields CDR1 SEHNR and CDR2 FQNEAQ (reference sequence). CDR3 in amino acids: CASSPRPMQREGQGEQFF. The CDR3 coding sequence is TGTGCCAGCAGCCCACGACCCATGCAGCGGGAGGGCCAGGGGGAGCAGTTCTTC. Using reference TRBV7-9 and TRBJ2-1 for the parts outside the CDR3, the full variable domain is DTGVSQNPRHKITKRGQNVTFRCDPISEHNRLYWYRQTLGQGPEFLTYFQNEAQLEKSRLLSDRFSAERPKGSFSTLEIQRTEQGDSAMYLCASSPRPMQREGQGEQFFGPGTRLTVL.

This clone has a handful of counts. The chain couples TRBV28 to TRBJ2-7; the D is unclear. V lost 3 bases to trimming and J lost 3 bases, with 9 bases between them. Germline assignment: CDR1 MDHEN and CDR2 SYDVKM. This CDR3 is built from 13 residues. The CDR3 sequence is CASSFVGNYEQYF. The CDR3, as DNA: TGTGCCAGCAGTTTTGTGGGTAACTACGAGCAGTACTTC.

The rearrangement joins TRBV10-3 to TRBJ1-2; possibly TRBD1 for D (5 bases). Germline assignment: CDR1 ENHRY and CDR2 SYGVKD. V was shortened by 0 bases and J by 4 bases, with 6 bases between the two germline ends. This CDR3 contains 13 residues. This chain's CDR3 is CAISESGGYGYTF. The CDR3 DNA sequence: TGTGCCATCAGTGAGTCCGGGGGCTATGGCTACACCTTC.

This clone has just a few counts. The chain combines TRBV27 with TRBJ2-5, with TRBD1 matching over 10 bases. Germline V CDR1 and CDR2: MNHEY, SMNVEV (reference sequence). The CDR3 totals 16 residues. V lost 5 bases and J lost 4; bases outside the gene matches: 10. The CDR3 nucleotides are TGTGCCAGCAGTAAAGGGAGACAGGGGGCTGGAGAGACCCAGTACTTC. It encodes CASSKGRQGAGETQYF.

This chain links TRBV5-4 with TRBJ2-1; no reliable D call. With 1 base removed from V and 6 bases from J, the gap between germline ends came to 8 bases. This CDR3 is 13 amino acids long. Germline CDR1 is SGHNT and CDR2 is YYREEE (reference sequence). CDR3: CASSLQLGNEQFF. CDR3 nucleotides: TGTGCCAGCAGCTTGCAGTTGGGCAATGAGCAGTTCTTC.

The rearrangement uses TRBV7-9 and TRBJ1-1, with D possibly TRBD1 on 5 matching bases. Trimming cost V 2 bases and J 3 bases, with 10 bases left between them. CDR1 and CDR2 (germline): SEHNR, FQNEAQ (reference sequence). The CDR3 is 14 amino acids. The CDR3 DNA is TGTGCCAGCAGCTTATGGGGGAGCGACACTGAAGCTTTCTTT. It codes for CASSLWGSDTEAFF.

This chain connects TRBV10-3 to TRBJ1-2, with 7 bases identical to TRBD1. The CDR3 is 13 residues long. V shed 6 bases and J 6 bases; nucleotides not matched to a gene: 7. Germline V gene data show CDR1 as ENHRY and CDR2 as SYGVKD. The CDR3 here is CAIRKTGTDGYTF. The CDR3 nucleotides read TGTGCCATCAGAAAGACAGGGACCGATGGCTACACCTTC.

DNA for the CDR3: TGTGCCAGCAGCCTAACAACATTGGGCGGAGAGCAGTTCTTC. It yields the protein CASSLTTLGGEQFF. V usage is TRBV7-2 and J usage is TRBJ2-1; D is undetermined. Trimming left V 5 bases short and J 10 bases short, with 18 bases between. Per the germline V gene, CDR1 is SGHTA and CDR2 is FQGNSA. The CDR3 is made up of 14 amino acids.

This clone was recorded a few times. The gene calls are TRBV10-3 and TRBJ2-2; D unresolved. This CDR3 contains 14 residues. Looked up from germline, CDR1 is ENHRY and CDR2 is SYGVKD. V lost 4 bases and J lost 6, with 12 bases in between. Here the CDR3 reads CAISGWGNAGELFF. CDR3 nucleotide sequence: TGTGCCATCAGTGGCTGGGGTAATGCCGGGGAGCTGTTTTTT.

This clone was counted a few times. This sequence joins TRBV7-2 and TRBJ2-1; 8 bases map to TRBD1. The CDR3 length is 16 residues. J lost 8 bases, V lost 5 bases, and 14 bases had no gene match. Germline-derived CDR1 and CDR2 are SGHTA and FQGNSA. CDR3 in amino acids: CASSPLGLTQGDEQFF. The CDR3 DNA reads as TGTGCCAGCAGCCCCCTTGGACTAACACAGGGGGATGAGCAGTTCTTC. Supplemented by reference TRBV7-2 and TRBJ2-1, the full variable domain reads GAGVSQSPSNKVTEKGKDVELRCDPISGHTALYWYRQSLGQGLEFLIYFQGNSAPDKSGLPSDRFSAERTGGSVSTLTIQRTQQEDSAVYLCASSPLGLTQGDEQFFGPGTRLTVL.

This clone occurred a few times. This rearrangement joins TRBV19 to TRBJ2-1; 10 nucleotides match TRBD2. This CDR3 comprises 17 residues. Germline V lookup: CDR1 LNHDA, CDR2 SQIVND (reference sequence). The V segment lost 1 base and the J segment 9 bases; nucleotides outside the gene matches: 12. This CDR3 is CASSIGGNLAGVGEQFF. DNA of the CDR3: TGTGCCAGTAGTATAGGGGGAAATCTAGCGGGAGTAGGTGAGCAGTTCTTC.

The table lists this clone with a few counts. J is TRBJ1-5 and V is TRBV18; D call uncertain. The germline V gene encodes CDR1 KGHSH and CDR2 LQKENI. V was trimmed by 3 bases and J by 10 bases, leaving 13 bases between them. This CDR3 contains 13 residues. The CDR3 region is CASSPSDSRPQHF. DNA for the CDR3: TGTGCCAGCTCACCCTCAGATTCCAGACCCCAGCATTTT.

V and J are TRBV7-9 and TRBJ2-1, with TRBD2 matching 8 bases. CDR3 length: 15 residues. V lost 8 bases to trimming and J lost 7 bases; unmatched junction nucleotides: 13. The germline V gene has CDR1 SEHNR and CDR2 FQNEAQ (reference sequence). The CDR3: CASRRAPSGSNEQFF. The CDR3 nucleotides are TGTGCCAGCCGCCGTGCCCCCAGCGGGAGTAATGAGCAGTTCTTC. Supplemented by reference TRBV7-9 and TRBJ2-1, the full variable domain reads DTGVSQNPRHKITKRGQNVTFRCDPISEHNRLYWYRQTLGQGPEFLTYFQNEAQLEKSRLLSDRFSAERPKGSFSTLEIQRTEQGDSAMYLCASRRAPSGSNEQFFGPGTRLTVL.

Many counts were recorded for this clone. V is TRBV7-2 and J is TRBJ2-4; D is unclear. The CDR3 consists of 11 residues. The V and J ends lost 1 base and 10 bases respectively, with 5 bases between them. CDR1 and CDR2 from the germline V gene are SGHTA and FQGNSA. In DNA form, the CDR3 reads TGTGCCAGCAGCTTAGAGAGGATTCAGTACTTC. This codes for CASSLERIQYF.